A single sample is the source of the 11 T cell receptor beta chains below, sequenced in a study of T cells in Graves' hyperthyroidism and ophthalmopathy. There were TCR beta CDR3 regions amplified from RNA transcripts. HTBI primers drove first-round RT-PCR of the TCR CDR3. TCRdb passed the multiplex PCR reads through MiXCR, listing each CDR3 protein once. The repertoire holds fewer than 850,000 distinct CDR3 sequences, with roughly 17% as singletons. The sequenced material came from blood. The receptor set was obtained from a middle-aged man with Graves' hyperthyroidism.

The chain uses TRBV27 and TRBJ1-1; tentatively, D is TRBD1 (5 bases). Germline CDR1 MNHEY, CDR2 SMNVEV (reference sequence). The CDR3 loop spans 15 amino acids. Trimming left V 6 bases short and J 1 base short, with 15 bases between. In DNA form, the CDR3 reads TGTGCCAGCAGCCCGAGGGACTGGAAGAACACTGAAGCTTTCTTT. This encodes CASSPRDWKNTEAFF.

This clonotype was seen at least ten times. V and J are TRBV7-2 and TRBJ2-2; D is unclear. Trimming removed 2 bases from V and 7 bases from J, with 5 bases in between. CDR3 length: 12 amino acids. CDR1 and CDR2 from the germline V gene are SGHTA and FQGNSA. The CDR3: CASSLNGGELFF. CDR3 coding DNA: TGTGCCAGCAGCTTAAACGGCGGGGAGCTGTTTTTT.

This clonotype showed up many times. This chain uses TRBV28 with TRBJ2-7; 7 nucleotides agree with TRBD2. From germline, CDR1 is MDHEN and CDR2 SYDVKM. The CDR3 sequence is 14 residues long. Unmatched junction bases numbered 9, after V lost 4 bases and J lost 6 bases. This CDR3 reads CASSWGTTSREQYF. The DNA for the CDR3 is TGTGCCAGCAGTTGGGGGACTACCAGCCGCGAGCAGTACTTC.

The CDR3 region has the DNA TGTGCCAGCAGTTCTAAAAGGAAAACCGGGGAGCTGTTTTTT. This codes for CASSSKRKTGELFF. The chain is built from TRBV6-1 and TRBJ2-2; D is unclear. Trimming removed 5 bases from V and 5 bases from J, with 12 bases in between. Germline V gene lookup returns CDR1 MNHNS and CDR2 SASEGT. This CDR3 region has 14 residues.

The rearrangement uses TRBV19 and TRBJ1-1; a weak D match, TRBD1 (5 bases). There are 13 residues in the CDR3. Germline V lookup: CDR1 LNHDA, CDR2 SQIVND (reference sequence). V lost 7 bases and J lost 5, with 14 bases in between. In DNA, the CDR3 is TGTGCCAGTAAAAAGGGGTTAGGAACTGAAGCTTTCTTT. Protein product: CASKKGLGTEAFF.

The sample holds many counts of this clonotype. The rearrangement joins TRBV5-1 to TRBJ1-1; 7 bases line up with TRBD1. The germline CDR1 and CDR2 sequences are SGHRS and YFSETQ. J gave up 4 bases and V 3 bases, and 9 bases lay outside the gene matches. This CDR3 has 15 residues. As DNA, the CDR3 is TGCGCCAGCAGCTACGACACAGGGGCTAGCACTGAAGCTTTCTTT. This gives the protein CASSYDTGASTEAFF.

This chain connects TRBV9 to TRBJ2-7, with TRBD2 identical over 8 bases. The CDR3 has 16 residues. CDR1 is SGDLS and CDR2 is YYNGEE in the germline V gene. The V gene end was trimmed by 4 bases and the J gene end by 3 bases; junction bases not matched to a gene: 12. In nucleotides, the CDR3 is TGTGCCAGCAGCCCCCAGGGACTAGACCCTCGCTACGAGCAGTACTTC. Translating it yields CASSPQGLDPRYEQYF.

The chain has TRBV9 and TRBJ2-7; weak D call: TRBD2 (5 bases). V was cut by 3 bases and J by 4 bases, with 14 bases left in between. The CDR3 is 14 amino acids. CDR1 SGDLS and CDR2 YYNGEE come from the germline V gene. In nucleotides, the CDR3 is TGTGCCAGCAGCGCCCCGGGGTGGGATTACGAGCAGTACTTC. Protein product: CASSAPGWDYEQYF. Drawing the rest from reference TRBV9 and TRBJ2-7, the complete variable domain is DSGVTQTPKHLITATGQRVTLRCSPRSGDLSVYWYQQSLDQGLQFLIQYYNGEERAKGNILERFSAQQFPDLHSELNLSSLELGDSALYFCASSAPGWDYEQYFGPGTRLTVT.

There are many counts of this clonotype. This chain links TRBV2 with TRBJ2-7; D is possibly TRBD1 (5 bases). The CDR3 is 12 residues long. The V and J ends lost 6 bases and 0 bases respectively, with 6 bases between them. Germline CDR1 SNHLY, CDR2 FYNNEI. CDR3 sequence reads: CASRGPSYEQYF. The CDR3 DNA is TGTGCCAGCAGGGGGCCCTCCTACGAGCAGTACTTC.

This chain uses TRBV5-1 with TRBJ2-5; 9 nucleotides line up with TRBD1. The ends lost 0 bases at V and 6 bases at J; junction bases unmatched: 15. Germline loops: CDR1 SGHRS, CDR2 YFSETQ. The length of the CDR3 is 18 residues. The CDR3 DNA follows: TGCGCCAGCAGCTTGGATGGACAGGGGAGTAGGCCGTCCCAGACCCAGTACTTC. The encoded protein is CASSLDGQGSRPSQTQYF.

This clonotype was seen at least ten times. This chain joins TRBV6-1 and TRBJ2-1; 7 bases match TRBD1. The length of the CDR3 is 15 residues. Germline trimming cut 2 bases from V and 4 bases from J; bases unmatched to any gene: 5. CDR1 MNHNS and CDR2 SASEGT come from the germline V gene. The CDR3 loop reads CASSESGRGYNEQFF. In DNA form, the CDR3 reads TGTGCCAGCAGTGAATCGGGCAGGGGGTACAATGAGCAGTTCTTC.